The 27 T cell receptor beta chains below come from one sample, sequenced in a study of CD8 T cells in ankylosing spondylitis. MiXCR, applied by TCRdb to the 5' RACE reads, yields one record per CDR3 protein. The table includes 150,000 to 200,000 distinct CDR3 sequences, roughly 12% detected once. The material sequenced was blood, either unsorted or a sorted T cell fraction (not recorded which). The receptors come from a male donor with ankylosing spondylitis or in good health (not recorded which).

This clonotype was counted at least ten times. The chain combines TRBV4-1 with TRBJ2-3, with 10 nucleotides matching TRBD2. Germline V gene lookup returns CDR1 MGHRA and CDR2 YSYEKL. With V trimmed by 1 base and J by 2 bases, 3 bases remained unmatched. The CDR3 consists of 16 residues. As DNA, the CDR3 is TGCGCCAGCAGCCAAGTACTAGCGGGAACCACAGATACGCAGTATTTT. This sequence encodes CASSQVLAGTTDTQYF.

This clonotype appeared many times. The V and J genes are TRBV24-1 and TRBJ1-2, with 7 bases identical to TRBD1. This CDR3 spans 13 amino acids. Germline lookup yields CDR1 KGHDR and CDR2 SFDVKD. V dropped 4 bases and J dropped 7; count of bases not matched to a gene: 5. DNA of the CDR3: TGTGCCACCAGTGAAGGGGGCCGGGGTGGCTACACCTTC. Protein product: CATSEGGRGGYTF.

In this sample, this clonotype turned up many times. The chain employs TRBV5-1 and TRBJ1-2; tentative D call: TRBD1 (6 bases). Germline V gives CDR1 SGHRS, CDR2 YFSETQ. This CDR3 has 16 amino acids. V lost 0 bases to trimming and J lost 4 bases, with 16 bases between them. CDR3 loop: CASSLAGQGGSYGYTF. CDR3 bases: TGCGCCAGCAGCTTGGCCGGACAAGGGGGGTCCTATGGCTACACCTTC.

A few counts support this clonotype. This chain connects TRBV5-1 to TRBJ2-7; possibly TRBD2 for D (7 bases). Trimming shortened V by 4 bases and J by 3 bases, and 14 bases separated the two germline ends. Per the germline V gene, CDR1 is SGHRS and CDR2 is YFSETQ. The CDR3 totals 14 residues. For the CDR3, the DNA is TGCGCCAGCAGCCCCAAGGGGGGGGGCTACGAGCAGTACTTC. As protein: CASSPKGGGYEQYF.

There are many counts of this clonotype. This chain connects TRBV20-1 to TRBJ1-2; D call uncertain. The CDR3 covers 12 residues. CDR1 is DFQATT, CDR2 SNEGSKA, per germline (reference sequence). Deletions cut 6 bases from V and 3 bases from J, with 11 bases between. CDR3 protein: CSAMDRHYGYTF. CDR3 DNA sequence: TGCAGTGCAATGGACCGTCACTATGGCTACACCTTC.

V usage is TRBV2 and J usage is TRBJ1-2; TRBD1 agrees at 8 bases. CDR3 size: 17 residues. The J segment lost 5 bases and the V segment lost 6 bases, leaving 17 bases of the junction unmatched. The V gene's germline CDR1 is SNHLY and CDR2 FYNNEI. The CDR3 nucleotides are TGTGCCAGCAGACCGATATCCGGACAGGGAGGGGGTTATGGCTACACCTTC. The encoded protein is CASRPISGQGGGYGYTF.

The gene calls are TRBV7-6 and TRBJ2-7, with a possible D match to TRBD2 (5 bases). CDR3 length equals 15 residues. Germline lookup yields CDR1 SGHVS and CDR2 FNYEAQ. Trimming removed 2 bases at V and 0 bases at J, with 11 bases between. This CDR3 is CASSLTVAISYEQYF. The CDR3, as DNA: TGTGCCAGCAGCTTAACTGTAGCGATCTCCTACGAGCAGTACTTC. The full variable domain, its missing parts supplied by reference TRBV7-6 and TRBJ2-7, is GAGVSQSPRYKVTKRGQDVALRCDPISGHVSLYWYRQALGQGPEFLTYFNYEAQQDKSGLPNDRFSAERPEGSISTLTIQRTEQRDSAMYRCASSLTVAISYEQYFGPGTRLTVT.

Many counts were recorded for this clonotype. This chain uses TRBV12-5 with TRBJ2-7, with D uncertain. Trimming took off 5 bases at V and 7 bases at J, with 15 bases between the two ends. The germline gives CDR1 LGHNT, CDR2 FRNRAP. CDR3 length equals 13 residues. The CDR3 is CASGLNVAREQYF. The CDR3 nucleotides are TGTGCTAGTGGTCTAAACGTCGCGAGGGAGCAGTACTTC.

CDR3: CASSGYRDSYEQYF. Here the CDR3 DNA reads TGTGCCAGCAGCGGTTACAGGGATTCCTACGAGCAGTACTTC. V and J are TRBV7-9 and TRBJ2-7; D may be TRBD1 (6 bases). CDR1 is SEHNR and CDR2 is FQNEAQ in the germline V gene (reference sequence). The V gene lost 5 bases and the J gene lost 1 base, with 12 bases spanning the gap. The CDR3 spans 14 residues.

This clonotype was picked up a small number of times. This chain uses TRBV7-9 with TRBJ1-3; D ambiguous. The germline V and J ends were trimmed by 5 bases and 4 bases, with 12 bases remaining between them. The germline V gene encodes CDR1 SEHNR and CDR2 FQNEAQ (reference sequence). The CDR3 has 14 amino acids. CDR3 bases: TGTGCCAGCAGCCAAAGCGCGTTCGGAAACACCATATATTTT. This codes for CASSQSAFGNTIYF.

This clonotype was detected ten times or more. The CDR3: CATSRDGQGSNEQFF. The CDR3 nucleotides are TGTGCCACCAGCAGAGATGGACAGGGGAGCAATGAGCAGTTCTTC. The rearrangement links TRBV15 to TRBJ2-1; 9 bases are a match to TRBD1. The V gene end was trimmed by 0 bases and the J gene end by 6 bases; junction bases not matched to a gene: 3. The CDR3 has 15 amino acids. Per germline, CDR1 LNHNV and CDR2 YYDKDF (reference sequence). Supplemented by reference TRBV15 and TRBJ2-1, the full variable domain reads DAMVIQNPRYQVTQFGKPVTLSCSQTLNHNVMYWYQQKSSQAPKLLFHYYDKDFNNEADTPDNFQSRRPNTSFCFLDIRSPGLGDTAMYLCATSRDGQGSNEQFFGPGTRLTVL.

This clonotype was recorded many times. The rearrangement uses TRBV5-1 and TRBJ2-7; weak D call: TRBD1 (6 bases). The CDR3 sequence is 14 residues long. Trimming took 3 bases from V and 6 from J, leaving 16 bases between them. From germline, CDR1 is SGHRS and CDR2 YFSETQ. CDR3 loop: CASSYRERTGEQYF. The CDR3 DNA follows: TGCGCCAGCAGCTACAGGGAAAGGACGGGCGAGCAGTACTTC.

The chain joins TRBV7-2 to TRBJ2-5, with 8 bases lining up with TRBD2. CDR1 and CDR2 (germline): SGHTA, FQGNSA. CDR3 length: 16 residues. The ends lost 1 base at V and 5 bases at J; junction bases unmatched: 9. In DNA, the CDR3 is TGTGCCAGCAGCTTAGAATCTGGCGGGGGGATGGAGACCCAGTACTTC. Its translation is CASSLESGGGMETQYF.

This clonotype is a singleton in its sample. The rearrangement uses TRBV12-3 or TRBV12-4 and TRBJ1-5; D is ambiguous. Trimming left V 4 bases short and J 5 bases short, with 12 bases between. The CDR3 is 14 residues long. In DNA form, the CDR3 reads TGTGCCAGCAGTTCAGGCAGGCAGGATCAGCCCCAGCATTTT. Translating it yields CASSSGRQDQPQHF.

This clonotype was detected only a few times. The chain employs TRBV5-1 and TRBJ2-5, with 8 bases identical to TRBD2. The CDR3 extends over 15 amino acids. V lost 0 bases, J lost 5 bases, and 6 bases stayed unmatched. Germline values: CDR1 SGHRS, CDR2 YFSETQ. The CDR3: CASSLASGREETQYF. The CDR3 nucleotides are TGCGCCAGCAGCTTGGCGAGCGGGAGAGAGGAGACCCAGTACTTC.

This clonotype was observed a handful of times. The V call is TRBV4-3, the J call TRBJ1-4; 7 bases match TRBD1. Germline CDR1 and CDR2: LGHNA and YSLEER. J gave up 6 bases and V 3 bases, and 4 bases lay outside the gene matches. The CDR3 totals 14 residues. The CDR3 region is CASSQDRNYEKLFF. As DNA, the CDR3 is TGCGCCAGCAGCCAGGACAGGAATTATGAAAAACTGTTTTTT.

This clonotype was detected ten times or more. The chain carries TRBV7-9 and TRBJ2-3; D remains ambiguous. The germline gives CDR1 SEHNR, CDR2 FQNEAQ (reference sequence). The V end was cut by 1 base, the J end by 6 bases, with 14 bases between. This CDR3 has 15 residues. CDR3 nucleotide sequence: TGTGCCAGCAGCTTAGGGGTTACGCCCAGCGATACGCAGTATTTT. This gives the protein CASSLGVTPSDTQYF.

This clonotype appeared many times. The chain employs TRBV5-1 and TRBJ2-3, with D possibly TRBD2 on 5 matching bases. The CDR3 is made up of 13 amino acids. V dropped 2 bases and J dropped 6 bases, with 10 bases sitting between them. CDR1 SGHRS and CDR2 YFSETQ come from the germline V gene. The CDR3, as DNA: TGCGCCAGCAGCTTTCCCAGCGGTGATACGCAGTATTTT. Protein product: CASSFPSGDTQYF. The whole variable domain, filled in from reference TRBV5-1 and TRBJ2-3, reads KAGVTQTPRYLIKTRGQQVTLSCSPISGHRSVSWYQQTPGQGLQFLFEYFSETQRNKGNFPGRFSGRQFSNSRSEMNVSTLELGDSALYLCASSFPSGDTQYFGPGTRLTVL.

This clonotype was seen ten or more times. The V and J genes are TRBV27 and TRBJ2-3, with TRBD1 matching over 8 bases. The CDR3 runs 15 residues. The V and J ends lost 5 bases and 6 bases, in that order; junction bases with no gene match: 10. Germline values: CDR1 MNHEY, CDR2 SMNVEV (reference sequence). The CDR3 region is CASSENRGEWDTQYF. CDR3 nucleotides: TGTGCCAGCAGTGAGAACAGGGGGGAATGGGATACGCAGTATTTT.

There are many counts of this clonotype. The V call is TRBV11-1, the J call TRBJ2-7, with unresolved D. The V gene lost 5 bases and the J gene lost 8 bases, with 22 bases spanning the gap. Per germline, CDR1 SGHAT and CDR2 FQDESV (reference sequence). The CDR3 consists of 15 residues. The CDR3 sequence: CASSTTLSSGNKQYF. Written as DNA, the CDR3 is TGTGCCAGCAGCACCACCCTAAGTTCTGGGAATAAGCAGTACTTC.

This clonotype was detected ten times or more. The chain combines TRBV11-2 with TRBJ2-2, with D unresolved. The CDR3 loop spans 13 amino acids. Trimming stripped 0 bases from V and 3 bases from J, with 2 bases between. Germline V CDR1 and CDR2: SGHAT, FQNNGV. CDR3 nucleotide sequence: TGTGCCAGCAGCTTAGAATACACCGGGGAGCTGTTTTTT. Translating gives CASSLEYTGELFF.

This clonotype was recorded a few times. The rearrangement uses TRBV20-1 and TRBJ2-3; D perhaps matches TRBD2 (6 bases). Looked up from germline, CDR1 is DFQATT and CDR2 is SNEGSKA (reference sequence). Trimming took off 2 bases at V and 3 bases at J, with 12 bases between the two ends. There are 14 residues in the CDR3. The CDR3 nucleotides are TGCAGTGCTAGACCGGGAGTGGATACAGATACGCAGTATTTT. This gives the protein CSARPGVDTDTQYF.

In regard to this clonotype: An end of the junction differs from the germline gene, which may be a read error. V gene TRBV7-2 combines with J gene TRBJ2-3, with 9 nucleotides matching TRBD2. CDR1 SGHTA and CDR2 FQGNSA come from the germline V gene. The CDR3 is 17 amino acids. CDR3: CASGPQVAGAGTDTQYF. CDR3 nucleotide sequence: TGTGCCAGCGGGCCCCAGGTAGCGGGGGCCGGCACGGATACGCAGTATTTT.

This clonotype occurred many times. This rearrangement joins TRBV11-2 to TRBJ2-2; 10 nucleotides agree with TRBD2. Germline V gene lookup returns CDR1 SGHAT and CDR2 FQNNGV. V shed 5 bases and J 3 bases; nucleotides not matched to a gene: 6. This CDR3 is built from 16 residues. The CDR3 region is CASSETSGVYTGELFF. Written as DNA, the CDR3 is TGTGCCAGCAGCGAAACTAGCGGGGTCTACACCGGGGAGCTGTTTTTT.

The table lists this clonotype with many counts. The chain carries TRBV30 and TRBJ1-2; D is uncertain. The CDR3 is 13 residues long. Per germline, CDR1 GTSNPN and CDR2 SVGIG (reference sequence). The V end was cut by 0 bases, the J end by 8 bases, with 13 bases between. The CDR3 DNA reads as TGTGCCTGGAGTGTATCCCCCGTCCGCGGCTACACCTTC. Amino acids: CAWSVSPVRGYTF. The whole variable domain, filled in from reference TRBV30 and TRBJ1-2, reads SQTIHQWPATLVQPVGSPLSLECTVEGTSNPNLYWYRQAAGRGLQLLFYSVGIGQISSEVPQNLSASRPQDRQFILSSKKLLLSDSGFYLCAWSVSPVRGYTFGSGTRLTVV.

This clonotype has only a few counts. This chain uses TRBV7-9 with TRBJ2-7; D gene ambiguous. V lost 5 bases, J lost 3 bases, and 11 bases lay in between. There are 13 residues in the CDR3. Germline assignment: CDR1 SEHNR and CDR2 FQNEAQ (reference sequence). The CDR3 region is CASSNVGYYEQYF. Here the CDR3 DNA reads TGTGCCAGCAGCAACGTTGGGTACTACGAGCAGTACTTC.

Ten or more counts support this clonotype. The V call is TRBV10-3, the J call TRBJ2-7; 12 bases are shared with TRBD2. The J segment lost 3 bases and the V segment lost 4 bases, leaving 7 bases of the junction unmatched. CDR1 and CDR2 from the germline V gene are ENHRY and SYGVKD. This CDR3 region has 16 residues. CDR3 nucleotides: TGTGCCATCAGTGCAGGACTAGCGGGACGAGACTACGAGCAGTACTTC. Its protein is CAISAGLAGRDYEQYF.